The entry below describes one T cell receptor (beta chain). The specificity of this receptor is unknown. Qualities for individual bases were not recorded, and no much larger clone is one base off. The data were taken from a study of T cell responses to AZD1222 COVID-19 vaccine (dated by TCRdb to the early 2020s). For the study in its entirety: TCR sequencing covered over 230 trial participants: 207 given two doses of AZD1222 and 26 given two doses of MenACWY control vaccine. Enrollment into the trials was organized by age into subgroups of 18-55, 56-69 and 70-plus years, and those subgroups contained approximately 160, 26 and 62 TCR-sequenced participants, respectively. What the study reported, not specific to this receptor: Participants were mostly white British, with more females than males. The authors suggested clonal diversity may have been underestimated. The 56-69-year group was small, and its depth increase did not reach significance, likely because of low power. Conclusions about previously exposed vaccinees are limited because only five to seven AZD1222 recipients were SARS-CoV-2 seropositive at baseline. Vaccine-associated CD4 TCRs spanned the whole spike protein, with dominant responses in regions 160-218 and 743-854. Because no day 14 peak-response samples were available, repertoires were characterized only after the peak T cell response. Spike-specific TCR breadth and depth rose significantly after two AZD1222 doses compared with day 0 and with MenACWY recipients. Epitopes outside the regions mutated in the B.1.351 and B.1.1.7 variants were reportedly recognized by nearly half of the unique spike-specific TCRs.

V loses 4 bases of germline sequence and J loses 12 bases, and the interval between the two ends is 19 bases. The cysteine opens and the phenylalanine closes a CDR3 of 13 amino acids. The read is trimmed to its CDR3 DNA, 39 bases read in frame from base 1. The germline V gene provides CDR1 SGHRS and CDR2 YFSETQ. The CDR3 regions of human TCRbeta chains were analyzed by immunosequencing. In the original analysis: Repertoire TCRs were checked for matches against a reference library of SARS-CoV-2-specific TCRs that had been generated using the MIRA antigen-specificity platform. Breadth was defined as the fraction of unique TCRs that were SARS-CoV-2-associated. Depth was defined as the fraction of total T cells that were SARS-CoV-2-associated. Using the MIRA data, every spike-specific TCR was mapped to the spike region that the TCR reacted to and assigned to either a CD4 or a CD8 class. Log10-transformed breadth and depth values were compared by one-way ANOVA with Sidak's multiple comparisons tests. TCRdb took this table from immuneACCESS and kept in-frame rearrangements with V and J called. Such tables lack part of the clones; where checked against another copy, unresolved V genes explain under half of the gap, and the rest is unexplained. That table supplies the V and J calls and clone size; D and trimming were determined from the DNA. Within this sample are about 39,000 clones, with just over 85% of them counted one time only. Roughly 29% of the sample is taken by the ten largest.

The time point label for this specimen denotes: about 28 days (+/-7) after the second vaccine dose. Taken with the paper, the label for treatment or condition translates to: meningococcal conjugate vaccine given as trial control. The vaccinee samples were drawn from two UK trials, COV001 and COV002, one of which was a single-blind randomized controlled phase 2/3 trial testing AZD1222 (ChAdOx1 nCoV-19) in healthy adults. For TCRbeta chain sequencing, PBMC samples were collected from trial participants at day 0 and at day 28 after the second dose. Recombination joined TRBV5-1 with TRBJ1-1; a weak D assignment points to TRBD1 (5 bases agree). This receptor was identified in an adult who received the MenACWY meningococcal vaccine as a control. Sample: peripheral blood, taken 28 days after the second dose of the MenACWY control vaccine. The CDR3: CASSPYSLGDSFF. The DNA reads as follows: TGCGCCAGCAGCCCATACAGCTTGGGGGATTCTTTCTTT.